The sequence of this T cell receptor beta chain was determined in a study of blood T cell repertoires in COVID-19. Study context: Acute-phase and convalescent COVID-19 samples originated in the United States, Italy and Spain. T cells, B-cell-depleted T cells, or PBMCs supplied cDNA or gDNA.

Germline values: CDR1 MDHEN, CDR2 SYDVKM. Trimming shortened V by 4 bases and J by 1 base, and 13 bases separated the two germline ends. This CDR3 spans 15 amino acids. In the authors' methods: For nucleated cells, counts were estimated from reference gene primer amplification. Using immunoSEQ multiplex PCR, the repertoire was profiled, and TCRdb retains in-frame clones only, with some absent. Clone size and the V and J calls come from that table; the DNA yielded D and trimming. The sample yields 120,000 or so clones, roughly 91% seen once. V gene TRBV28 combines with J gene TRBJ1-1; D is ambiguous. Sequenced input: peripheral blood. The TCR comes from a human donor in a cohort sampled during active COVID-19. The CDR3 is CASSYSGRTNTEAFF. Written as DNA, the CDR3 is TGTGCCAGCAGTTACAGTGGGAGAACGAACACTGAAGCTTTCTTT.